Listed below are T cell receptor beta chains from one sample, sequenced in a study of cytomegalovirus exposure and HLA in healthy donors. TCRdb's copy holds only in-frame clones and misses some; the assay was immunoSEQ multiplex PCR. Among 130,000 to 150,000 clones listed, around 77% were seen once. Sequencing was done on a sample of PBMCs. These receptors were collected from a woman aged 50 to 60 in good health and CMV-seronegative. Each CDR3 is given without its conserved first and last residue.

j_call v_call cdr3_aa
TRBJ1-1 TRBV4-1 ASSQQGNVDTEAF
TRBJ1-5 TRBV10-3 AISEVLRAYQPQH
TRBJ2-1 TRBV4-3 ASSLAGGRQMSYNEQF
TRBJ2-3 TRBV29-1 SVKDRVTDTQY
TRBJ2-1 TRBV18 ASSPGGFEQF
TRBJ1-1 TRBV15 ATSREQVVNTEAF
TRBJ1-2 TRBV28 ASSLWLGEYGYT
TRBJ2-7 TRBV5-6 ASSLGPGVRYEQY
TRBJ2-5 TRBV5-4 ASSLGGWETQY
TRBJ1-2 TRBV28 ASSLFQANYGYT
TRBJ2-3 TRBV5-6 ASSSTYTDTQY
TRBJ1-6 TRBV2 ASNLRGSNSPLH
TRBJ1-1 TRBV19 ASTQSRVSTEAF
TRBJ2-5 TRBV5-6 ASSFAGLEETQY
TRBJ2-7 TRBV2 ASSNPRLKQVYEQY
TRBJ1-4 TRBV30 AWSVLRRTNEKLF
TRBJ2-7 TRBV7-2 ASSLAGFRTSGFYEQY
TRBJ2-7 TRBV2 ASAEPGTGGRQY
TRBJ1-2 TRBV19 ASSPRQGARGYT
TRBJ2-1 TRBV6-1 AGETDRAAYNEQF
TRBJ2-5 TRBV6-6 ASLSTTEETQY
TRBJ1-3 TRBV14 ASSRGGVWTGNTIY
TRBJ1-2 TRBV25-1 ASSETGDYT
TRBJ1-1 TRBV29-1 SASGTGGNEAF
TRBJ2-3 TRBV7-2 ASSANRGPDTQY
TRBJ1-1 TRBV30 AWGAGMNTEAF
TRBJ1-5 TRBV10-3 AINDRGLNQPQH